Below are 4 T cell receptor beta chains sequenced from a single sample in a study of cytotoxic CD8 clonotypes in ibrutinib-treated CLL. Measured with immunoSEQ multiplex PCR; TCRdb has only the in-frame clones, and not every one. The data contain nearly 100,000 clones, about 72% of them seen just once; the ten biggest clones take up about 33%. Here the sequenced sample was PBMCs, taken after 12 months of ibrutinib treatment. Every receptor here comes from a human donor with chronic lymphocytic leukemia.

The chain couples TRBV27 to TRBJ2-7, with D possibly TRBD1 on 6 matching bases. Germline CDR1 and CDR2: MNHEY and SMNVEV (reference sequence). Trimming cost V 6 bases and J 3 bases, with 24 bases left between them. The CDR3 sequence is 17 residues long. The CDR3, as DNA: TGTGCCAGCAGGATTACTATGGACAGCGCGATCGACTACGAGCAGTACTTC. Translated, it gives CASRITMDSAIDYEQYF.

The chain joins TRBV4-2 to TRBJ1-1; tentative D call: TRBD1 (5 bases). The CDR3 runs to 15 residues. Germline assignment: CDR1 LGHNA and CDR2 YNFKEQ. V lost 0 bases and J 10 bases, leaving 18 bases between the germline ends. CDR3 coding DNA: TGTGCCAGCAGCCAAGATTTGGGGGACGGACTGGCAGCTTTCTTT. Translating gives CASSQDLGDGLAAFF.

V and J are TRBV2 and TRBJ1-5, with no clear D. Trimming stripped 4 bases from V and 5 bases from J, with 9 bases between. In germline, CDR1 is SNHLY, CDR2 FYNNEI. The CDR3 is 13 amino acids. CDR3 sequence (DNA): TGTGCCAGCAGTGGGAGGAAAGATCAGCCCCAGCATTTT. As protein: CASSGRKDQPQHF.

The sample holds a few counts of this clone. The rearrangement links TRBV5-1 to TRBJ1-2; no clear D gene. The CDR3 totals 15 residues. Germline V CDR1 and CDR2: SGHRS, YFSETQ. With 0 bases removed from V and 1 base from J, the gap between germline ends came to 10 bases. CDR3: CASSLGTGVNYGYTF. As DNA, the CDR3 is TGCGCCAGCAGCTTGGGGACGGGAGTTAACTATGGCTACACCTTC.